Listed here is a single T cell receptor (beta chain). Its antigen is still unknown. The data stem from a study of T cells after yellow fever vaccination. Study summary: In the case of low-cell-number fractions, SMART-Seq v4 Ultra Low Input was used for preparation. Study-level points and caveats: From the bulk population, abundant clonotypes could contaminate and appear within FACS-sorted repertoires.

The TCR cDNA carried a universal primer site and UMIs from 5'RACE template switching. Each CDR3 protein is one row after TCRdb ran MiXCR on the 5' RACE reads. In the table there are some 290,000 distinct CDR3 sequences, approximately 11% of which are singletons. The V and J ends lost 5 bases and 3 bases respectively, with 22 bases between them. The CDR3 extends over 17 amino acids. CDR1 and CDR2 from the germline V gene are LNHDA and SQIVND (reference sequence). The material was CD4+ T cells sorted from PBMCs, obtained 45 days after the yellow fever booster vaccination. The clonotype comes from a man younger than 35 who received the YFV17D yellow fever vaccine. V and J are TRBV19 and TRBJ1-1; D is ambiguous. The CDR3 DNA reads TGTGCCAGTAGTGGGCAACCACGACAAAGAGGGCACACTGAAGCTTTCTTT. Protein: CASSGQPRQRGHTEAFF.